These 3 T cell receptor beta chains share one sample of origin, sequenced in a study of cytomegalovirus exposure and HLA in healthy donors (dated by TCRdb to the late 2010s). Libraries were constructed by the immunoSEQ multiplex PCR assay. For the multiplex PCR, a mixture combining 60 forward primers for TCR Vbeta segments and 13 reverse primers for TCR Jbeta segments was used. The table was pulled from immuneACCESS by TCRdb, which kept in-frame rearrangements only. Such tables lose some clones; where checked, under half of the loss comes from unresolved V genes, and the rest has no known cause. The sample table records roughly 200,000 clones; just over 75% of these occur just once. The ten top clones hold more than 3.5% of the sample. The sequencing input was PBMCs. These receptors were obtained from an older woman in good health and CMV-seropositive.

The CDR3 reads CASSLNSNEQFF. Here the CDR3 DNA reads TGTGCCAGCAGCCTAAACTCCAATGAGCAGTTCTTC. This chain links TRBV14 with TRBJ2-1; D is uncertain. The germline gives CDR1 SGHDN, CDR2 FVKESK. The ends were cut back, 4 bases at V and 6 bases at J, with 7 bases in the middle. The CDR3 has 12 residues.

The genes are TRBV7-2 and TRBJ2-2; D remains unclear. The ends were cut back, 0 bases at V and 9 bases at J, with 8 bases in the middle. Germline loops: CDR1 SGHTA, CDR2 FQGNSA. This CDR3 contains 13 residues. Here the CDR3 DNA reads TGTGCCAGCAGCTTAGCGCGGCTGAGGGAGCTGTTTTTT. Protein: CASSLARLRELFF.

Turning to this clone: At one boundary the junction diverges from the germline segment, which might be a read error. This chain connects TRBV7-2 to TRBJ1-3, with 7 bases aligning to TRBD1. The CDR3 sequence is 16 residues long. CDR1 SGHTA and CDR2 FQGNSA come from the germline V gene. CDR3 residues: CASNLGYRGIGNTIYF. CDR3 nucleotides: TGTGCCAGCAACTTAGGTTACAGGGGCATCGGAAACACCATATATTTT. The full variable domain, rest sourced from reference TRBV7-2 and TRBJ1-3, is GAGVSQSPSNKVTEKGKDVELRCDPISGHTALYWYRQSLGQGLEFLIYFQGNSAPDKSGLPSDRFSAERTGGSVSTLTIQRTQQEDSAVYLCASNLGYRGIGNTIYFGEGSWLTVV.